This T cell receptor (beta chain) was recovered during a study of blood T cell repertoires in COVID-19. Study as a whole: Sites across the United States, Italy and Spain contributed samples from acute and convalescent COVID-19. PBMCs, B-cell-depleted T cells, or T cells provided the cDNA or gDNA that made up the material.

V lost 0 bases and J lost 8, with 13 bases in between. The CDR3 length is 15 residues. Germline V gives CDR1 LNHNV, CDR2 YYDKDF (reference sequence). Authors' data handling: Reference gene primers were amplified, and this amplification served to estimate nucleated cell counts. Assay: immunoSEQ multiplex PCR; the TCRdb copy retains only in-frame clones and omits some. D and trimming were read from the DNA, whereas the V and J calls and clone size are those reported in that table. The sample holds under 350,000 clones, around 83% seen once. The receptor was isolated from a man younger than 35 with active or convalescent COVID-19. The chain carries TRBV15 and TRBJ1-4, with D uncertain. Sample: peripheral blood. In DNA form, the CDR3 reads TGTGCCACCAGCAGAGATCAGGTCTATGGGGAAAAACTGTTTTTT. This encodes CATSRDQVYGEKLFF.